The 15 T cell receptor beta chains below all came from one sample that was sequenced in a study of shared clonotypes between healthy human individuals. Some clones are missing from TCRdb's copy, which holds only in-frame ones; the method was immunoSEQ multiplex PCR. Here the sample spans about 480,000 clones, over 75% being singletons. Sequenced material: PBMCs. The receptors here all came from a woman aged 35 to 49 in good health. Some clones in this sample may be carry-over from other donors' samples.

At least ten counts were recorded for this clone. This sequence joins TRBV4-3 and TRBJ2-5, with 12 bases identical to TRBD1. In germline, CDR1 is LGHNA, CDR2 YSLEER. This CDR3 contains 15 residues. The junction had 0 bases not matched to a gene; V was cut back by 3 bases and J by 1 base. For the CDR3, the DNA is TGCGCCAGCAGCCAGGGACAGGGGGCCCAAGAGACCCAGTACTTC. Residues: CASSQGQGAQETQYF.

This chain uses TRBV28 with TRBJ2-5; D unresolved. This CDR3 has 13 amino acids. Germline V gene lookup returns CDR1 MDHEN and CDR2 SYDVKM. V was cut by 6 bases and J by 4 bases, with 12 bases left in between. The CDR3 DNA reads TGTGCCAGCAGCTCGTCCCGCCGAGAGACCCAGTACTTC. Encoded protein: CASSSSRRETQYF.

This rearrangement joins TRBV4-2 to TRBJ2-7, with 9 bases that match TRBD2. Germline-derived CDR1 and CDR2 are LGHNA and YNFKEQ. The CDR3 covers 19 residues. V lost 2 bases, J lost 4 bases, and 18 bases stayed unmatched. The CDR3 sequence: CASSQPLFGGAGGWYEQYF. The CDR3 nucleotides read TGTGCCAGCAGCCAACCCCTATTCGGTGGAGCGGGAGGTTGGTACGAGCAGTACTTC.

V and J are TRBV7-2 and TRBJ2-7; 9 bases line up with TRBD2. Germline values: CDR1 SGHTA, CDR2 FQGNSA. Trimming at V came to 3 bases and at J to 3 bases, leaving 9 bases not matched to a gene. The CDR3 sequence is 16 residues long. CDR3 DNA: TGTGCCAGCAGCTTGATGGCGGGGGGGCAAAACTACGAGCAGTACTTC. Encoded protein: CASSLMAGGQNYEQYF.

The J gene is TRBJ2-1, the V gene TRBV6-5; a possible D gene is TRBD1 (5 bases). Trimming removed 7 bases at V and 5 bases at J, with 15 bases between. Germline CDR1 is MNHEY and CDR2 is SVGAGI. The CDR3 is 14 amino acids. CDR3 sequence (DNA): TGTGCCAGCATGCAGGGCTACCCAGACAATGAGCAGTTCTTC. As protein: CASMQGYPDNEQFF.

The chain couples TRBV18 to TRBJ1-4; D might be TRBD1 (5 bases). This CDR3 is built from 18 residues. Per the germline V gene, CDR1 is KGHSH and CDR2 is LQKENI. Trimming pared 3 bases from V and 7 bases from J, leaving 24 bases between. This CDR3 is CASSPSPITTERGEKLFF. The CDR3 DNA sequence: TGTGCCAGCTCACCGTCCCCTATTACGACCGAAAGGGGTGAAAAACTGTTTTTT.

The J gene is TRBJ2-1, the V gene TRBV6-5; 9 nucleotides agree with TRBD1. The CDR3 consists of 14 residues. After removal of 5 bases from V and 9 bases from J, the junction contained 8 bases not matched to a gene. CDR1 is MNHEY, CDR2 SVGAGI, per germline. The CDR3 is CASSRDRVAAEQFF. The CDR3 DNA follows: TGTGCCAGCAGTCGGGACAGGGTGGCCGCTGAGCAGTTCTTC.

This clone was seen a few times. The rearrangement links TRBV7-2 to TRBJ1-5; D not resolved. CDR3 length equals 12 residues. Trimming pared 3 bases from V and 6 bases from J, leaving 6 bases between. Germline V gene sequence: CDR1 SGHTA, CDR2 FQGNSA. DNA for the CDR3: TGTGCCAGCAGCTTCCAAGGTCAGCCCCAGCATTTT. Translation: CASSFQGQPQHF.

The V and J genes are TRBV5-1 and TRBJ2-7; 8 positions agree with TRBD1. In germline, CDR1 is SGHRS, CDR2 YFSETQ. This CDR3 region has 15 residues. The trim removed 0 bases at V and 4 bases at J, leaving 6 bases unmatched. The CDR3 sequence is CASSLAGDRIYEQYF. DNA for the CDR3: TGCGCCAGCAGCTTGGCGGGGGACAGGATATACGAGCAGTACTTC.

The chain is built from TRBV6-6 and TRBJ2-1; no definite D call. Germline-derived CDR1 and CDR2 are MNHNY and SVGAGI (reference sequence). V was shortened by 6 bases and J by 3 bases, with 12 bases between the two germline ends. The CDR3 totals 14 residues. CDR3 DNA: TGTGCCAGCAGCCGAAGTTATGTCTACAATGAGCAGTTCTTC. It codes for CASSRSYVYNEQFF.

A word on this clone: The likely explanation is a read error, given a far larger clone one base away. This rearrangement joins TRBV20-1 to TRBJ2-4; either TRBD1 or TRBD2 may supply D (5 bases each). The CDR3 sequence is 11 residues long. Germline values: CDR1 DFQATT, CDR2 SNEGSKA (reference sequence). This CDR3 is CGARSGTIQYF. The CDR3 DNA reads TGCGGTGCCAGGTCCGGGACCATTCAGTACTTC.

This clone has just a few counts. This same CDR3 is encoded by further DNA sequences in the sample. The chain recombines TRBV6-5 with TRBJ1-3; possibly TRBD1 for D (5 bases). Germline assignment: CDR1 MNHEY and CDR2 SVGAGI. This CDR3 spans 14 amino acids. The V end was cut by 6 bases, the J end by 4 bases, with 13 bases between. CDR3 region: CASRTDSLGNTIYF. CDR3 DNA sequence: TGTGCCAGCAGGACCGACAGCCTCGGAAACACCATATATTTT.

V and J are TRBV5-1 and TRBJ2-3, with 8 bases that match TRBD2. After removal of 1 base from V and 4 bases from J, the junction contained 2 bases not matched to a gene. CDR1 SGHRS and CDR2 YFSETQ come from the germline V gene. The CDR3 loop spans 14 amino acids. The CDR3 sequence: CASSLSAGADTQYF. The CDR3 DNA follows: TGCGCCAGCAGCTTGTCAGCGGGAGCAGATACGCAGTATTTT.

The V call is TRBV18, the J call TRBJ1-4, with D possibly TRBD1 on 5 matching bases. V lost 0 bases and J lost 7, with 15 bases in between. CDR1 is KGHSH and CDR2 is LQKENI in the germline V gene. The CDR3 runs 16 residues. The CDR3 nucleotides are TGTGCCAGCTCACCACCGCGGCCGGGACCTCCTGAAAAACTGTTTTTT. It yields the protein CASSPPRPGPPEKLFF.

The V gene is TRBV6-5, the J gene TRBJ2-2, with D possibly being TRBD1 (6 bases). This CDR3 contains 15 residues. The V and J ends lost 3 bases and 4 bases respectively, with 12 bases between them. CDR1 MNHEY and CDR2 SVGAGI come from the germline V gene. The DNA for the CDR3 is TGTGCCAGCAGTTATGGCAGGGGTCGCACCGGGGAGCTGTTTTTT. Protein product: CASSYGRGRTGELFF.